Listed below are T cell receptor beta chains from one sample, sequenced in a study of T cell responses to AZD1222 COVID-19 vaccine. The repertoire was sequenced with immunoSEQ multiplex PCR; TCRdb's copy has only in-frame clones and lacks some. The sample consists of more than 80,000 clones, around 88% of them appearing once. The sequencing here drew on peripheral blood, taken on day 0 of MenACWY control vaccination. The source is an adult in good health. The CDR3 runs from the conserved cysteine through the conserved F or W. A D gene is named only where the DNA matches it firmly. Clone size, where shown, is once, few, many, or a class for clones that have expanded.

j_gene	d_gene	v_gene	abundance	len	CDR3aa	CDR3nt
TRBJ1-4	.	TRBV5-1	.	13	CASSLDDSEKLFF	TGCGCCAGCAGCTTGGACGACAGTGAAAAACTGTTTTTT
TRBJ2-3	.	TRBV13	.	14	CASSLGARTDTQYF	TGTGCCAGCAGCTTAGGAGCGAGGACGGATACGCAGTATTTT
TRBJ2-1	TRBD2	TRBV11-3	.	16	CASSLFGLAGRDEQFF	TGTGCCAGCAGCTTATTTGGGCTAGCGGGAAGGGATGAGCAGTTCTTC
TRBJ1-2	TRBD1	TRBV2	.	16	CASSVPSRQGTYGYTF	TGTGCCAGCAGTGTCCCCTCCCGACAGGGAACATATGGCTACACCTTC
TRBJ2-3	TRBD1	TRBV19	.	16	CASSIGGTGGTDTQYF	TGTGCCAGTAGTATAGGAGGGACAGGGGGCACAGATACGCAGTATTTT
TRBJ1-5	.	TRBV5-1	.	15	CASSWGPEGNQPQHF	TGCGCCAGCAGCTGGGGGCCTGAGGGGAATCAGCCCCAGCATTTT
TRBJ2-7	TRBD2	TRBV5-1	.	14	CASRTGTSGYEQYF	TGCGCCAGCAGAACGGGGACTAGTGGTTACGAGCAGTACTTC
TRBJ1-2	.	TRBV7-8	.	12	CASSPTGWGYTF	TGTGCCAGCAGTCCTACAGGGTGGGGCTACACCTTC
TRBJ1-6	.	TRBV7-9	.	12	CASSAPNSPLHF	TGTGCCAGCAGCGCGCCGAATTCACCCCTCCACTTT
TRBJ2-2	.	TRBV9	.	16	CASSSTGTTNTGELFF	TGTGCCAGCAGCTCAACCGGGACAACAAACACCGGGGAGCTGTTTTTT
TRBJ1-4	TRBD1	TRBV30	.	12	CAWTGGGEKLFF	TGTGCCTGGACAGGGGGCGGTGAAAAACTGTTTTTT
TRBJ1-5	.	TRBV7-2	.	15	CASSLAGGVDQPQHF	TGTGCCAGCAGCTTAGCGGGGGGGGTAGATCAGCCCCAGCATTTT
TRBJ1-2	.	TRBV24-1	.	12	CATSGTVKGYTF	TGTGCCACCTCCGGGACGGTAAAGGGCTACACCTTC
TRBJ1-5	.	TRBV29-1	.	14	CSVSGGIGNQPQHF	TGCAGCGTTAGCGGGGGAATCGGCAATCAGCCCCAGCATTTT
TRBJ1-1	TRBD1	TRBV2	.	15	CASNPRTGENTEAFF	TGTGCCAGCAACCCCAGGACAGGAGAGAACACTGAAGCTTTCTTT
TRBJ2-1	TRBD1	TRBV12-5	.	18	CASGLVTSGTGRHNEQFF	TGTGCTAGTGGTTTGGTAACTTCCGGGACAGGGAGGCACAATGAGCAGTTCTTC
TRBJ1-5	TRBD1	TRBV6-6	.	16	CASSLAGGQSNQPQHF	TGTGCCAGCAGTTTAGCGGGGGGACAGAGCAATCAGCCCCAGCATTTT
TRBJ1-1	.	TRBV4-3	.	14	CASSQDEGPQKAFF	TGCGCCAGCAGCCAAGATGAGGGACCACAGAAGGCTTTCTTT
TRBJ2-3	.	TRBV13	.	15	CASSLGNLEGDTQYF	TGTGCCAGCAGCTTAGGAAATCTTGAGGGCGATACGCAGTATTTT
TRBJ2-3	.	TRBV6-2/TRBV6-3	.	14	CASSYSGHTDTQYF	TGTGCCAGCAGTTACTCGGGTCACACAGATACGCAGTATTTT
TRBJ1-5	TRBD1	TRBV19	.	14	CASSGTGGGQPQHF	TGTGCCAGTAGTGGGACAGGGGGCGGGCAGCCCCAGCATTTT
TRBJ1-1	.	TRBV30	.	12	CARTQGNTEAFF	TGTGCCCGGACGCAGGGGAACACCGAAGCTTTCTTT
TRBJ1-2	.	TRBV19	medium-sized	14	CASSIAEDIYGYTF	TGTGCCAGTAGTATAGCTGAGGACATCTATGGCTACACCTTC
TRBJ1-2	.	TRBV4-1	.	14	CASSSAGSDYGYTF	TGCGCCAGCAGCTCGGCAGGGTCGGACTATGGCTACACCTTC
TRBJ2-5	TRBD1	TRBV20-1	.	13	CSASNRGGETQYF	TGCAGTGCTAGTAACAGGGGTGGGGAGACCCAGTACTTC
TRBJ1-1	TRBD1	TRBV18	.	16	CARNNSGTAMNTEAFF	TGTGCCAGAAACAATTCTGGGACAGCCATGAACACTGAAGCTTTCTTT
TRBJ1-3	.	TRBV5-1	once	16	CASSTGGEGSGNTIYF	TGCGCCAGCAGCACGGGAGGAGAAGGGTCTGGAAACACCATATATTTT
TRBJ2-3	.	TRBV6-4	few	13	CASSDSTTDTQYF	TGTGCCAGCAGTGACTCTACCACAGATACGCAGTATTTT
TRBJ2-1	TRBD2	TRBV3-1/TRBV3-2	.	14	CASSQGIAGNEQFF	TGTGCCAGCAGCCAAGGTATAGCGGGGAACGAGCAGTTCTTC
TRBJ1-2	.	TRBV7-8	.	14	CASSLDQANYGYTF	TGTGCCAGCAGCTTAGATCAGGCTAACTATGGCTACACCTTC
TRBJ1-2	.	TRBV18	.	11	CASSEEYGYTF	TGTGCCAGCTCAGAGGAGTATGGCTACACCTTC
TRBJ2-2	.	TRBV19	.	13	CASGQPNTGELFF	TGTGCCAGTGGACAGCCAAACACCGGGGAGCTGTTTTTT